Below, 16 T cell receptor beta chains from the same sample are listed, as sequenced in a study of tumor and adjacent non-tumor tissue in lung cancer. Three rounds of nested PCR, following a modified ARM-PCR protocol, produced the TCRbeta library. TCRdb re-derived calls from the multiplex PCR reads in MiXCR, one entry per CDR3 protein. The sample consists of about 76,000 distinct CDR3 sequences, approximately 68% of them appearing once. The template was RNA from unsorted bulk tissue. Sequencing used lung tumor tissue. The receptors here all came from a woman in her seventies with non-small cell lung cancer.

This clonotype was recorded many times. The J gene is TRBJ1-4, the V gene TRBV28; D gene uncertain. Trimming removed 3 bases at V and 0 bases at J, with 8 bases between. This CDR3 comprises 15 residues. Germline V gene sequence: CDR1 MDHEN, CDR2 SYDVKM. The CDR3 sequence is CASSFGSPTNEKLFF. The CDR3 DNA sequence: TGTGCCAGCAGTTTTGGGTCCCCAACTAATGAAAAACTGTTTTTT.

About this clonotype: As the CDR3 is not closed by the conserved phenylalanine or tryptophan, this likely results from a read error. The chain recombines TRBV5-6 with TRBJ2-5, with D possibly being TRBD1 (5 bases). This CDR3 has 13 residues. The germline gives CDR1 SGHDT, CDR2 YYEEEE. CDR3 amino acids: CASGLAGQETQYL. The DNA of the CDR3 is TGTGCCAGCGGCTTGGCAGGGCAAGAGACCCAGTACCTC.

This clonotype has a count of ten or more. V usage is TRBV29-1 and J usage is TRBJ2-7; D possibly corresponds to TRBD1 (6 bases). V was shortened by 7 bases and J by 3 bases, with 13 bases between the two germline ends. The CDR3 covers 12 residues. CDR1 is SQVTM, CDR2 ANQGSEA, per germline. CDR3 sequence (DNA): TGCAGCGCTGGGGGCACACTCTACGAGCAGTACTTC. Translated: CSAGGTLYEQYF.

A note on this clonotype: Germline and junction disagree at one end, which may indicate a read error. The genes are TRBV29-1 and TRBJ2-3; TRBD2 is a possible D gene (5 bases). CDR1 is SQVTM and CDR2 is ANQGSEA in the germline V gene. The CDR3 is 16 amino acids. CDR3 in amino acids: CSVEDTGIGPSDTQYF. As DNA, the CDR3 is TGTAGCGTTGAAGACACCGGGATAGGCCCCTCAGATACGCAGTATTTT.

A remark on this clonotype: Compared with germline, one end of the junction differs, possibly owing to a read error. This chain's CDR3 is CASGECSRNSNQPQHF. The CDR3, as DNA: TGTGCCAGCGGTGAATGTTCTAGAAATAGCAATCAGCCCCAGCATTTT. This chain uses TRBV6-1 with TRBJ1-5; D gene unclear. Germline V gene data show CDR1 as MNHNS and CDR2 as SASEGT. There are 16 residues in the CDR3.

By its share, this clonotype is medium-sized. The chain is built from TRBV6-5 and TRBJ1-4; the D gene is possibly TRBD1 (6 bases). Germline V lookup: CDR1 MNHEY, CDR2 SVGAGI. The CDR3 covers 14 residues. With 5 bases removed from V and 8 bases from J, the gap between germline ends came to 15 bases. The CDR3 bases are TGTGCCAGCAGTCGGACAGAAAGTTCGGAAAAACTGTTTTTT. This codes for CASSRTESSEKLFF.

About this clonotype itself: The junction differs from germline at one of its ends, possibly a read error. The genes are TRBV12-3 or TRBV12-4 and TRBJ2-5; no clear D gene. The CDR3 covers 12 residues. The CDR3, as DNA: TGTGCCGGCAGCTCTCCCCTAGAGACCCAGTACTTC. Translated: CAGSSPLETQYF.

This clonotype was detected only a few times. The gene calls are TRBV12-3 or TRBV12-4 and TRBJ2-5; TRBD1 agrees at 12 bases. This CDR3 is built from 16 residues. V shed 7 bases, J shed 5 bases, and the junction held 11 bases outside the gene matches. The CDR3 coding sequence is TGTGCCAGCACTTCTATGGGGACAGGGGGCAGGGAGACCCAGTACTTC. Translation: CASTSMGTGGRETQYF.

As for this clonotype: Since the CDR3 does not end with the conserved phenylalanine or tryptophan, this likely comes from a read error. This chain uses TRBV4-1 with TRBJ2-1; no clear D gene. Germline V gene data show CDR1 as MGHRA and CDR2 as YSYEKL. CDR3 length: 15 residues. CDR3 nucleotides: TGCGCCAGTAGCCAACCTAGTACCCTCAGCAATGAGCAGTTCTCC. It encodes CASSQPSTLSNEQFS.

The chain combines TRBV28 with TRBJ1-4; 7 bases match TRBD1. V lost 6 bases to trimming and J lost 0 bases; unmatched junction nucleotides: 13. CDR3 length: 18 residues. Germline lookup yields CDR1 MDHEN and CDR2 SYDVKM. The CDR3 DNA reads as TGTGCCAGCAGCTCCAATCGGGGACAGATGGCAACTAATGAAAAACTGTTTTTT. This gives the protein CASSSNRGQMATNEKLFF.

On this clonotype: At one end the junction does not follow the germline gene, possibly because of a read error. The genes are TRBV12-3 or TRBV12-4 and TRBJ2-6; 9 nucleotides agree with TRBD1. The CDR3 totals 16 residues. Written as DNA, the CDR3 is TGTGCCAGCAGTGGGACAGGGAGCTCTGGTGCCAACGTCATGACTTTC. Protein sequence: CASSGTGSSGANVMTF.

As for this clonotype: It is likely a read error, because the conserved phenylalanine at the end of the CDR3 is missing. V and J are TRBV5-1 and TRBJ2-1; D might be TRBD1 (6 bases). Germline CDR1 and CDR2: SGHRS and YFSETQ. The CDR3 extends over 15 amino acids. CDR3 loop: CASSTSGTNYNKQFL. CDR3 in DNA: TGCGCCAGCAGCACCTCCGGGACAAACTACAATAAGCAGTTCTTA.

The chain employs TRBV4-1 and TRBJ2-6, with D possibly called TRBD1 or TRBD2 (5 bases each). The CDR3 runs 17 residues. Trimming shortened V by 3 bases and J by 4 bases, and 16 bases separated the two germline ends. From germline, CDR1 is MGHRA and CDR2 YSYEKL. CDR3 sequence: CASSQGVWSSGANVLTF. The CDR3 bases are TGCGCCAGCAGCCAGGGGGTCTGGAGCTCCGGGGCCAACGTCCTGACTTTC.

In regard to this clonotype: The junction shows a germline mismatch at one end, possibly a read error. CDR3 loop: CTISESGTGVTRELFF. CDR3 in DNA: TGTACCATCAGTGAGTCGGGGACAGGGGTCACCAGGGAGCTGTTTTTT. This rearrangement joins TRBV10-3 to TRBJ2-2, with TRBD1 matching 10 bases. CDR1 is ENHRY, CDR2 SYGVKD, per germline. The CDR3 is 16 amino acids.

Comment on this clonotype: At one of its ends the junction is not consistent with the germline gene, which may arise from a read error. The CDR3 region has the DNA TGTGCCAGAAGCACACGGACAGAGAACACTGAAGCTTTCTTT. Protein: CARSTRTENTEAFF. The chain links TRBV4-1 to TRBJ1-1; possibly TRBD1 for D (6 bases). The CDR3 runs 14 residues. The V gene's germline CDR1 is MGHRA and CDR2 YSYEKL.

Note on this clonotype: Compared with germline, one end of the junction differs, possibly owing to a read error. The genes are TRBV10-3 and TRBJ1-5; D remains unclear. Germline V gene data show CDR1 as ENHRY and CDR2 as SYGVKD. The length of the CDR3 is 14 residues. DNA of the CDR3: TGTGCCATCGGGAGGCAGGACCCGGATCAGCCCCAGCACTTT. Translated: CAIGRQDPDQPQHF.